This T cell receptor beta chain stems from a study of molecular identifiers for immune sequencing clone quantification. This clonotype was recorded many times. TCRdb ran MiXCR on the PCR reads and lists one entry per CDR3 protein. The table shows about 640,000 distinct CDR3 sequences, with around 20% occurring only once. The authors gated naive CD8 T cells as CD8+CD4-CCR7+CD45RA+ for sorting. Trimming removed 8 bases from V and 4 bases from J; junction bases left unmatched: 9. This CDR3 contains 14 residues. Germline V gene lookup returns CDR1 MNHEY and CDR2 SVGAGI. This clonotype originated in a human donor in good health. Some libraries in this study had Jurkat cell RNA spiked in. Sequenced sample: naive CD8+ T cells from blood, with Jurkat cell RNA spiked in. Sample subset: FACS-sorted CD8+CD4-CCR7+CD45RA+ naive T cells. The chain carries TRBV6-5 and TRBJ1-2, with TRBD1 matching over 8 bases. The CDR3 region has the DNA TGTGCCAGCGGGGGACAGGATAACGCCTATGGCTACACCTTC. It codes for CASGGQDNAYGYTF.